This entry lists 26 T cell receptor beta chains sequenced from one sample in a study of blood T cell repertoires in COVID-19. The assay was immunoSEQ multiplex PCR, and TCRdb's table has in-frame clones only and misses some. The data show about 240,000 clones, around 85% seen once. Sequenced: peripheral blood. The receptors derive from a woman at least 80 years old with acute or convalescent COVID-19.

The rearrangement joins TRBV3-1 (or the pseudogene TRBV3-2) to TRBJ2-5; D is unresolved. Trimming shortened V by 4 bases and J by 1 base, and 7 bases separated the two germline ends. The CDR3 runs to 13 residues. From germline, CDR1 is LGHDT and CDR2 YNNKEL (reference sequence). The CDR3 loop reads CASSRSPQETQYF. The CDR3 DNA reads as TGTGCCAGCAGCCGGAGTCCCCAAGAGACCCAGTACTTC.

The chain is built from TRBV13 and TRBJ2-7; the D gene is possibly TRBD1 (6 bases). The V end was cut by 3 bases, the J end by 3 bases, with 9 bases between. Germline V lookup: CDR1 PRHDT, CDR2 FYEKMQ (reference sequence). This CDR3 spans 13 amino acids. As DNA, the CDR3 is TGTGCCAGCAGCTTTACAGGGCGCTACGAGCAGTACTTC. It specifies CASSFTGRYEQYF. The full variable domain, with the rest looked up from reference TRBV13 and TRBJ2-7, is AAGVIQSPRHLIKEKRETATLKCYPIPRHDTVYWYQQGPGQDPQFLISFYEKMQSDKGSIPDRFSAQQFSDYHSELNMSSLELGDSALYFCASSFTGRYEQYFGPGTRLTVT.

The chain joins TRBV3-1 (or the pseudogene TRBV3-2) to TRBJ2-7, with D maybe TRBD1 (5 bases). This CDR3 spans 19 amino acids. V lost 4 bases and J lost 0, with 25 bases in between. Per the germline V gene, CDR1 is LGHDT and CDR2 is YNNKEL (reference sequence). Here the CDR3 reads CASSPGSKLTVLSSYEQYF. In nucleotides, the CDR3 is TGTGCCAGCAGCCCAGGATCGAAATTGACAGTCCTAAGCTCCTACGAGCAGTACTTC.

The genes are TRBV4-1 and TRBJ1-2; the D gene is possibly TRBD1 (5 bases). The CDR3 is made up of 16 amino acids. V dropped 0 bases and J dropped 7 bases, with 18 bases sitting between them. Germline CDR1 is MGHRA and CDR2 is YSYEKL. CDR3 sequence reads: CASSQDRQSGDRGYTF. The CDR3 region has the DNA TGCGCCAGCAGCCAAGATCGGCAGTCGGGGGATCGTGGCTACACCTTC.

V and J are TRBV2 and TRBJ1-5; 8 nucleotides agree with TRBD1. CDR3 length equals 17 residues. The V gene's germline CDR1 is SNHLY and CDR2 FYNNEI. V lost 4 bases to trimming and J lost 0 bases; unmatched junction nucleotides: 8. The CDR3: CASSADRASFSNQPQHF. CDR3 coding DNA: TGTGCCAGCAGTGCGGACAGGGCCTCGTTTAGCAATCAGCCCCAGCATTTT.

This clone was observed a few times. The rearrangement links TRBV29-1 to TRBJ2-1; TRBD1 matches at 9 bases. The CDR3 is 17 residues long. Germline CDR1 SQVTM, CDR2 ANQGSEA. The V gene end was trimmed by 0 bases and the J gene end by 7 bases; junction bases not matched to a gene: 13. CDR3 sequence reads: CSVEDRVGTGFVNEQFF. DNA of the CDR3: TGCAGCGTTGAAGATCGGGTCGGGACAGGGTTCGTAAATGAGCAGTTCTTC.

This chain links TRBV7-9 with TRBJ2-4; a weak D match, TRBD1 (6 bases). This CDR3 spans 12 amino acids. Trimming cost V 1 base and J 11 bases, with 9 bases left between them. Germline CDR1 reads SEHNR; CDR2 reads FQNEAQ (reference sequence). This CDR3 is CASSLDRTVQYF. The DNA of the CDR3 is TGTGCCAGCAGCTTAGACCGGACAGTTCAGTACTTC.

CDR3 sequence (DNA): TGTGCCAGCAGCACCTTCCGGGACAATTCCTACGAGCAGTACTTC. Translating it yields CASSTFRDNSYEQYF. The chain is built from TRBV5-6 and TRBJ2-7; a possible D gene is TRBD1 (6 bases). CDR3 length equals 15 residues. CDR1 and CDR2 (germline): SGHDT, YYEEEE. V dropped 4 bases and J dropped 1 base, with 15 bases sitting between them. The variable domain in full, with the rest retrieved from reference TRBV5-6 and TRBJ2-7, is DAGVTQSPTHLIKTRGQQVTLRCSPKSGHDTVSWYQQALGQGPQFIFQYYEEEERQRGNFPDRFSGHQFPNYSSELNVNALLLGDSALYLCASSTFRDNSYEQYFGPGTRLTVT.

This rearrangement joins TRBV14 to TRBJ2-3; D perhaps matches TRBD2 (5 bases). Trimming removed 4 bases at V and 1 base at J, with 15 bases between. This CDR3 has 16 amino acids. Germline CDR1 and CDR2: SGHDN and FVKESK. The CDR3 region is CASSPRGGLGTDTQYF. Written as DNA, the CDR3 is TGTGCCAGCAGCCCTCGCGGAGGTTTGGGCACAGATACGCAGTATTTT.

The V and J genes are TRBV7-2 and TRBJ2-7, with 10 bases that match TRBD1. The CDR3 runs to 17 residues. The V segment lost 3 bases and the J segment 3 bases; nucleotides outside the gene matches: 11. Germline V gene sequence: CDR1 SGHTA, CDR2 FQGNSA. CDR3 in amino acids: CASSLGNPGQGIYEQYF. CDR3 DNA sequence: TGTGCCAGCAGCTTGGGCAACCCGGGACAGGGGATCTACGAGCAGTACTTC.

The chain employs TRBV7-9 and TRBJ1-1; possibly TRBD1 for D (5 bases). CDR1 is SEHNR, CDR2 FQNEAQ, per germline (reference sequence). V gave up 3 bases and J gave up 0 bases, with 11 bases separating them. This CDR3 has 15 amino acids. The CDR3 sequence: CASSFFTGVNTEAFF. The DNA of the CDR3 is TGTGCCAGCAGCTTTTTTACAGGCGTGAACACTGAAGCTTTCTTT.

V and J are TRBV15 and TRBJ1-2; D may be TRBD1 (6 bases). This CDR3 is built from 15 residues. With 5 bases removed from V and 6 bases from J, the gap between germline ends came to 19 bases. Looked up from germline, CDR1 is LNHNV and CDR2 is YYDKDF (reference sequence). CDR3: CATSPQGVGGHGYTF. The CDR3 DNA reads TGTGCCACCAGCCCGCAGGGAGTCGGGGGGCATGGCTACACCTTC.

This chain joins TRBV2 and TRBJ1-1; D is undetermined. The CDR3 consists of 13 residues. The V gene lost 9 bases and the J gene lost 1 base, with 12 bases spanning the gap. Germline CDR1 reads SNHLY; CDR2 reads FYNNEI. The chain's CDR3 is CASSSGRNTEAFF. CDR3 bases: TGTGCCAGTAGCTCCGGGAGGAACACTGAAGCTTTCTTT.

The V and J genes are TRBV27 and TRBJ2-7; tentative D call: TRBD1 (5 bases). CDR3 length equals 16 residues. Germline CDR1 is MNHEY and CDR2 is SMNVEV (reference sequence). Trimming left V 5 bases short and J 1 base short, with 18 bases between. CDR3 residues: CASSGAQSSGSYEQYF. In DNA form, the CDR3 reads TGTGCCAGCAGTGGGGCCCAGTCATCAGGGTCCTACGAGCAGTACTTC.

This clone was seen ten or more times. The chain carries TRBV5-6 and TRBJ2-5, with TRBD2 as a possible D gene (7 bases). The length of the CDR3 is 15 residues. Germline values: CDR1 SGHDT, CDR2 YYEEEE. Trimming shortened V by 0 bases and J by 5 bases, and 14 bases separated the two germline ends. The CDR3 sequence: CASSLDEGGGETQYF. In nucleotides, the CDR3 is TGTGCCAGCAGCTTGGATGAAGGGGGAGGGGAGACCCAGTACTTC.

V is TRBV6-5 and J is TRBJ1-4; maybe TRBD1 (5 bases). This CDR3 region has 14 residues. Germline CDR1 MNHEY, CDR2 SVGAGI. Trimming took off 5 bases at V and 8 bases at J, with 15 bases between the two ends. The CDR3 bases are TGTGCCAGCAGTCTTTCAAGCTGGGGCGAAAAACTGTTTTTT. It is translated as CASSLSSWGEKLFF.

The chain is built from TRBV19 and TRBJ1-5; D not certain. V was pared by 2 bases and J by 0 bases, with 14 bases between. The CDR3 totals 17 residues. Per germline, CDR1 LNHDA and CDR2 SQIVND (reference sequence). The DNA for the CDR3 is TGTGCCAGTAGTATACGGCATGAGACGGGTAGCAATCAGCCCCAGCATTTT. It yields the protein CASSIRHETGSNQPQHF.

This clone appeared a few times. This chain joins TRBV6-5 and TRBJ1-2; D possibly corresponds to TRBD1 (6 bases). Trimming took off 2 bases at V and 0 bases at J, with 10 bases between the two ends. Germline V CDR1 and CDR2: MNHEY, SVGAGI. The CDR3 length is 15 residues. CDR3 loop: CASSYGRQANYGYTF. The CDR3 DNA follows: TGTGCCAGCAGTTACGGGCGACAGGCTAACTATGGCTACACCTTC.

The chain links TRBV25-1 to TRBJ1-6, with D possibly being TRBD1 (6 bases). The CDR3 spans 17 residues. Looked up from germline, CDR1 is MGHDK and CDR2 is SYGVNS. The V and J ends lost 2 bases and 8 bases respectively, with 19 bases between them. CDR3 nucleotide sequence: TGTGCCAGCAGTGAAGAAATGGGGACACGGGTTGATTCACCCCTCCACTTT. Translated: CASSEEMGTRVDSPLHF. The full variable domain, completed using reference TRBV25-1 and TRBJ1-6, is EADIYQTPRYLVIGTGKKITLECSQTMGHDKMYWYQQDPGMELHLIHYSYGVNSTEKGDLSSESTVSRIRTEHFPLTLESARPSHTSQYLCASSEEMGTRVDSPLHFGNGTRLTVT.

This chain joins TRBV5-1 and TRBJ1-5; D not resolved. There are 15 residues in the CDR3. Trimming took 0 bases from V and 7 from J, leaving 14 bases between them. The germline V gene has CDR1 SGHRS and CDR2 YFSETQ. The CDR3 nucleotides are TGCGCCAGCAGCTTGGACTCCGGAGATTGGCAGCCCCAGCATTTT. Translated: CASSLDSGDWQPQHF.

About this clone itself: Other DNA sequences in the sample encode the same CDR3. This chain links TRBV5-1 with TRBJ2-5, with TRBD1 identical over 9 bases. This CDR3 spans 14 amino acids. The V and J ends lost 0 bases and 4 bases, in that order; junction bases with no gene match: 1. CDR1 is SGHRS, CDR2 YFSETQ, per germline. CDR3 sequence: CASSLGQGGETQYF. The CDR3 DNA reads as TGCGCCAGCAGCTTGGGACAGGGGGGAGAGACCCAGTACTTC.

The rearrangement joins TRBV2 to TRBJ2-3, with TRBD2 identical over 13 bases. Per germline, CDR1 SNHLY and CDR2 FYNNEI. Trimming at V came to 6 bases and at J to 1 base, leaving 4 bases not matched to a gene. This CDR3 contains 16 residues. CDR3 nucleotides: TGTGCCAGCAGAGTTGGACTAGCGGGGGGCACAGATACGCAGTATTTT. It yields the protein CASRVGLAGGTDTQYF.

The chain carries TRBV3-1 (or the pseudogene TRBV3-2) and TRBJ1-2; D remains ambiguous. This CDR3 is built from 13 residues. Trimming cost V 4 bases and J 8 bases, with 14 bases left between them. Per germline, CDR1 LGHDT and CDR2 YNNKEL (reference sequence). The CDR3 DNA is TGTGCCAGCAGCCGAGAGTCATTGGAGGGCTACACCTTC. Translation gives CASSRESLEGYTF.

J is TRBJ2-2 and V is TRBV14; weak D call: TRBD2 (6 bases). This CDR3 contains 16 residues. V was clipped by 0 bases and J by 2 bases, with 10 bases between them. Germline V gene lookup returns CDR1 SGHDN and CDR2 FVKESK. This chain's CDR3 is CASSQDVLANTGELFF. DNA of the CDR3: TGTGCCAGCAGCCAAGATGTACTAGCCAACACCGGGGAGCTGTTTTTT.

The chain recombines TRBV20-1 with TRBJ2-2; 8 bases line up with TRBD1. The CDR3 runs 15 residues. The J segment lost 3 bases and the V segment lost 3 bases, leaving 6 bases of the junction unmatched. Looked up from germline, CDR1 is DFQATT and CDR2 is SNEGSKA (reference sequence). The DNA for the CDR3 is TGCAGTGCTAGTTCGACAGGGGCCTACACCGGGGAGCTGTTTTTT. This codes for CSASSTGAYTGELFF.

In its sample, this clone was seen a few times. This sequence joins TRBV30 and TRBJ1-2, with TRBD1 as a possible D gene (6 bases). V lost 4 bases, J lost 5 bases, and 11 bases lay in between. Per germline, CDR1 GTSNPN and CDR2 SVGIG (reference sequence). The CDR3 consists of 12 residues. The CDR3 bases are TGTGCCTGGACAGGGGTAGAATATGGCTACACCTTC. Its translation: CAWTGVEYGYTF.